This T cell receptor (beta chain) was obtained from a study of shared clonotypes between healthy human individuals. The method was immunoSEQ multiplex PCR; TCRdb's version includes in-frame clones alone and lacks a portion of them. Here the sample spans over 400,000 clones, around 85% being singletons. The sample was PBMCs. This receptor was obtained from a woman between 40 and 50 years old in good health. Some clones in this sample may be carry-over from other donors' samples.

In nucleotides, the CDR3 is TGTGCCAGCAGCGCCGGGGACCAAAGGACTGGAAACACCATATATTTT. Its translation is CASSAGDQRTGNTIYF. The chain employs TRBV9 and TRBJ1-3; D may be TRBD1 (5 bases). The CDR3 is 16 residues long. V gave up 3 bases and J gave up 2 bases, with 15 bases separating them. In germline, CDR1 is SGDLS, CDR2 YYNGEE.